This entry concerns a single TCR beta chain. A split of CD4+ cells into CD45RA+ naive and CD45RA-negative memory subsets was performed. This sample was included in a study of shared clonotypes between healthy human individuals. Assay: immunoSEQ multiplex PCR; the TCRdb copy retains only in-frame clones and omits some. The sample carries about 1 million clones, 60% to 80% recorded once. V was shortened by 7 bases and J by 9 bases, with 8 bases between the two germline ends. Germline CDR1 and CDR2: SGDLS and YYNGEE. This CDR3 region has 10 residues. Sequencing was performed on memory CD4+ T cells sorted from blood. Subset given: CD45RA-negative fraction. This TCR derives from a man younger than 35 in good health. V and J are TRBV9 and TRBJ2-1; the D is unclear. The CDR3 nucleotides read TGTGCCAGCCTCGCAGTTGAGCAGTTCTTC. Its protein product is CASLAVEQFF.